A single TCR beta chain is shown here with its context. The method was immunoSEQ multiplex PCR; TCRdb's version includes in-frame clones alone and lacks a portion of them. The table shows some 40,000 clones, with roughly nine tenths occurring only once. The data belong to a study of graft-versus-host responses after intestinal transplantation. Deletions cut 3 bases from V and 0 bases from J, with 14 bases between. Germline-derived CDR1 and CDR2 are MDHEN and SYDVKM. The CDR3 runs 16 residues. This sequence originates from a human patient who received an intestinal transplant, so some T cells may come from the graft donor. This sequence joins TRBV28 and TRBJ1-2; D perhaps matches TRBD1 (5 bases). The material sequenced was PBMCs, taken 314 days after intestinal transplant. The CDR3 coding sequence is TGTGCCAGCAGTTTTGGGGGTATCCAGACTAACTATGGCTACACCTTC. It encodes CASSFGGIQTNYGYTF.